The sequence of this T cell receptor (beta chain) was determined in a study of T cell changes during pregnancy in multiple sclerosis. Using immunoSEQ multiplex PCR, the repertoire was profiled, and TCRdb retains in-frame clones only, with some absent. This table holds 30,000 to 40,000 clones, roughly 87% found once. The origin of this receptor is a female donor with multiple sclerosis, enrolled in a pregnancy study. Specimen: CD8+ T cells from peripheral blood mononuclear cells, collected in the second trimester of pregnancy.

DNA of the CDR3: TGCGCCAGCAGCTTGGGCCGAGGCAGAGAGACCCAGTACTTC. Its protein product is CASSLGRGRETQYF. The chain has TRBV5-1 and TRBJ2-5; no definite D call. The germline V gene has CDR1 SGHRS and CDR2 YFSETQ. The germline V and J ends were trimmed by 0 bases and 4 bases, with 10 bases remaining between them. The CDR3 runs 14 residues. The full variable domain, its missing parts supplied by reference TRBV5-1 and TRBJ2-5, is KAGVTQTPRYLIKTRGQQVTLSCSPISGHRSVSWYQQTPGQGLQFLFEYFSETQRNKGNFPGRFSGRQFSNSRSEMNVSTLELGDSALYLCASSLGRGRETQYFGPGTRLLVL.